This is a list of T cell receptor beta chains from one sample in a study of shared clonotypes between healthy human individuals. TCRdb's copy holds only in-frame clones and misses some; the assay was immunoSEQ multiplex PCR. The data contain under 1,100,000 clones, roughly 80% of them singletons. The sequencing input was memory CD4+ T cells sorted from blood. The source is a man aged 18 to 29 in good health. The CDR3 runs from the conserved cysteine through the conserved F or W. For some rows the clone size is stated as once, few or many, or as a class when expanded; others skip it.

v_call	j_call	clone_size	cdr3_aa
TRBV30	TRBJ1-5	NA	CAWSENYQPQHF
TRBV28	TRBJ1-5	many	CASSWGNQPQHF
TRBV7-9	TRBJ2-3	NA	CASRQSGGEDTQYF
TRBV2	TRBJ2-5	NA	CASSVNALETQYF
TRBV4-3	TRBJ2-1	few	CASSQSPGLRTGGKYNEQFF
TRBV7-2	TRBJ2-1	NA	CASSLARDFGNEQFF
TRBV6-1	TRBJ1-4	NA	CASSEGGKGEKLFF
TRBV7-9	TRBJ2-1	NA	CASSRTSGSVDEQFF
TRBV5-6	TRBJ2-1	few	CASSLTMTGSYNEQFF
TRBV28	TRBJ2-1	NA	CASSRTSGGRDEQFF
TRBV15	TRBJ1-2	NA	CATSPTGYGYTF
TRBV4-1	TRBJ2-3	NA	CASSRGADTQYF
TRBV7-9	TRBJ2-5	NA	CASSSTGTETQYF
TRBV11-2	TRBJ1-1	NA	CASSLGGAGTEAFF
TRBV6-6	TRBJ1-2	NA	CASSQVRDRHQYGYTF
TRBV4-3	TRBJ2-2	once	CASSGDYLNTGELFF
TRBV5-1	TRBJ1-6	NA	CASSLAPQGKKNSPLHF
TRBV7-8	TRBJ1-6	once	CASSLGGSPLEALHF
TRBV5-1	TRBJ2-2	once	CASSLGGTNTGELFF
TRBV12-5	TRBJ2-7	NA	CASGLGQGADEQYF
TRBV15	TRBJ1-2	NA	CATSREQGFSYGYTF
TRBV5-6	TRBJ1-1	many	CASSLAGAGTEAFF
TRBV6-1	TRBJ2-1	NA	CASTSSVSYNEQFF
TRBV7-2	TRBJ2-3	few	CASSLGVSGFTDTQYF
TRBV4-3	TRBJ2-1	NA	CASSQGLGGGSRDEQFF
TRBV6-1	TRBJ1-3	NA	CASSQGIGNTIYF
TRBV6-5	TRBJ1-2	NA	CASSSPLDGYTF
TRBV30	TRBJ2-1	NA	CAWKGTSEDYNEQFF
TRBV28	TRBJ2-5	once	CASSTRGRGETQYF
TRBV19	TRBJ2-7	NA	CASSIDRREQYF
TRBV30	TRBJ2-5	once	CAWGGEETQYF
TRBV5-1	TRBJ2-2	NA	CASSSGLAGINTGELFF
TRBV19	TRBJ1-5	NA	CASHASNQPQHF
TRBV10-2	TRBJ1-1	NA	CASSDPGRKYTEAFF
TRBV18	TRBJ2-5	NA	CASSPNSWTAQETQYF
TRBV9	TRBJ2-3	NA	CASSVVPGRTDTQYF
TRBV19	TRBJ1-1	few	CASSTRTGNTEAFF
TRBV10-3	TRBJ1-3	NA	CAASGGQGGNTIYF
TRBV11-1	TRBJ2-2	NA	CASSPMLTGSGELFF
TRBV5-1	TRBJ2-2	few	CASSLGHTTGELFF
TRBV5-4	TRBJ2-7	NA	CASSTGGVTYEQYF
TRBV29-1	TRBJ2-5	NA	CSAGRAGPQETQYF
TRBV5-1	TRBJ1-4	NA	CASSLRAGTNEKLFF
TRBV29-1	TRBJ2-5	NA	CSAGLLQETQYF
TRBV7-8	TRBJ1-4	NA	CASSTQGNEKLFF
TRBV7-9	TRBJ1-1	NA	CASSQDSPNTEAFF
TRBV27	TRBJ2-1	NA	CASNSLAGYNEQFF